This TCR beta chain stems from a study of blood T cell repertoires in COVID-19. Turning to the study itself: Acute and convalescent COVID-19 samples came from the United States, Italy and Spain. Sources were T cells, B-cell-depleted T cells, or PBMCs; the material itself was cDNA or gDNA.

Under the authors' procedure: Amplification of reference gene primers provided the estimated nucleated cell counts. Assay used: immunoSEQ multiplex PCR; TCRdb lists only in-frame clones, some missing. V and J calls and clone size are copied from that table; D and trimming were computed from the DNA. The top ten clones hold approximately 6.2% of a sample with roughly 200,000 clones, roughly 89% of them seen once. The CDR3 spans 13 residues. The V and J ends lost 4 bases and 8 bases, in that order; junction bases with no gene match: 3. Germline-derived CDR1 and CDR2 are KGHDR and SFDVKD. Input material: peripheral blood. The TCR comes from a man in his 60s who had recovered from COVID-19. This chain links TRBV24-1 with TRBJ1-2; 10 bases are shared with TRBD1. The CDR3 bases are TGTGCCACCAGTGAAGGGACAGGGGTCGGCTACACCTTC. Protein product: CATSEGTGVGYTF.